Sequencing of this TCR beta chain was carried out in a study of cytomegalovirus exposure and HLA in healthy donors. Study as a whole: As an earlier analysis found, roughly 180 million T cells yielded over 95 million unique TCR beta sequences.

Findings of the study overall: Likely technical artifact: a cluster of highly shared sequence variants. Fewer N-insertions than the approximately 700-donor mean were reportedly shown by an Asian-associated ancestry cluster in a later analysis. As a later analysis showed, several of the most significant clusters appeared to be linked to common viral pathogens.

Primers included in the PCR were 60 Vbeta and 13 Jbeta primers. The assay was immunoSEQ multiplex PCR, and TCRdb's table has in-frame clones only and misses some. The sample includes 150,000 to 200,000 clones, roughly four fifths of them seen just once. The CDR3 extends over 18 amino acids. On this clone: The antigen is unknown.

The sequence was obtained from a man over 45 in good health and CMV-seropositive. Sequencing input: PBMCs. V and J are TRBV12-2 and TRBJ2-6; the table gives TRBD1 as D, unverified against the DNA. TRBV12-2 represents a pseudogene. CDR3 amino acids: CASPPRGTGGSGANVLTF. Written as DNA, the CDR3 is TGTGCAAGTCCCCCACGGGGGACAGGGGGCAGTGGGGCCAACGTCCTGACTTTC.